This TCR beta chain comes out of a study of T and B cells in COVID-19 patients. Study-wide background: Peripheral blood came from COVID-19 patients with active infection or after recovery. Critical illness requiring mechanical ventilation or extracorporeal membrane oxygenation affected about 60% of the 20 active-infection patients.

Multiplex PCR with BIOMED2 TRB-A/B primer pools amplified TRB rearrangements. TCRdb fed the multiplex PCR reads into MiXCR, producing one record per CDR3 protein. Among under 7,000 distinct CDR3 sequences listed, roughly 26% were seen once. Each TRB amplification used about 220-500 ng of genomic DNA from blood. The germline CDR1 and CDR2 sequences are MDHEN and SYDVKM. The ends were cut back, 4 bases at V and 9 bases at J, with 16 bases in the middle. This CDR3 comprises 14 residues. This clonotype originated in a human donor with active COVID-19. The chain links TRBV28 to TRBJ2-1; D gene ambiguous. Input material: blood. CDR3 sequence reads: CASSSRPSGGEQFF. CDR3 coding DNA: TGTGCCAGCAGTTCCAGACCCTCAGGTGGTGAGCAGTTCTTC. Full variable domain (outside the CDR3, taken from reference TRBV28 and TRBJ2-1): DVKVTQSSRYLVKRTGEKVFLECVQDMDHENMFWYRQDPGLGLRLIYFSYDVKMKEKGDIPEGYSVSREKKERFSLILESASTNQTSMYLCASSSRPSGGEQFFGPGTRLTVL.